The next 19 T cell receptor beta chains were all read from a single sample in a study of human T cells and chemical hapten exposure. Time point specified: patch test 2, 6 weeks after DPC sensitization. Noted treatment: therapeutic diphenylcyclopropenone sensitization with weekly scalp DPC. TCRdb used MiXCR to reprocess the RACE reads, holding one entry per CDR3 protein. The sample lists tens of thousands of distinct CDR3 sequences; 7.5% to 9.5% were seen once. Sequences were derived from whole blood, sampled in connection with sensitization to the hapten diphenylcyclopropenone (DPC). These receptors all come from a woman aged 45-65 years with alopecia areata. Some clones in this sample may be carry-over from other donors' samples.

This clonotype was observed a few times. The V and J genes are TRBV5-5 and TRBJ1-2, with a weak D call TRBD1 (6 bases). Trimming pared 5 bases from V and 2 bases from J, leaving 13 bases between. Germline values: CDR1 SGHKS, CDR2 YYEKEE (reference sequence). This CDR3 has 14 residues. The CDR3 DNA sequence: TGTGCCAGCAGTAGGACAGATCCCAACTATGGCTACACCTTC. Its protein product is CASSRTDPNYGYTF.

This clonotype turned up a few times. The V and J genes are TRBV12-3 or TRBV12-4 and TRBJ1-4; 8 bases fit TRBD1. The junction had 0 bases not matched to a gene; V was cut back by 1 base and J by 5 bases. The CDR3 contains 14 residues. Here the CDR3 DNA reads TGTGCCAGCAGTTTAGGGACAGGGAATGAAAAACTGTTTTTT. This sequence encodes CASSLGTGNEKLFF.

The CDR3 sequence: CATQTGVTDTQYF. The CDR3 DNA reads as TGTGCCACCCAGACGGGGGTCACAGATACGCAGTATTTT. The rearrangement uses TRBV27 and TRBJ2-3; possibly TRBD2 for D (6 bases). Trimming cost V 10 bases and J 2 bases, with 13 bases left between them. Germline CDR1 is MNHEY and CDR2 is SMNVEV (reference sequence). CDR3 size: 13 residues.

This clonotype has just a few counts. The chain links TRBV10-3 to TRBJ2-3; D not resolved. The V and J ends lost 6 bases and 3 bases respectively, with 4 bases between them. Germline V gene sequence: CDR1 ENHRY, CDR2 SYGVKD. The CDR3 loop spans 11 amino acids. CDR3 amino acids: CAIRKTDTQYF. The CDR3 DNA reads as TGTGCCATCAGGAAAACAGATACGCAGTATTTT.

The V and J genes are TRBV15 and TRBJ2-1; 9 nucleotides line up with TRBD2. This CDR3 region has 15 residues. Germline V lookup: CDR1 LNHNV, CDR2 YYDKDF (reference sequence). With V trimmed by 3 bases and J by 5 bases, 5 bases remained unmatched. The CDR3 loop is CATSRAGLANNEQFF. CDR3 sequence (DNA): TGTGCCACCAGCAGGGCTGGACTAGCGAACAATGAGCAGTTCTTC. The full variable domain, its missing parts supplied by reference TRBV15 and TRBJ2-1, is DAMVIQNPRYQVTQFGKPVTLSCSQTLNHNVMYWYQQKSSQAPKLLFHYYDKDFNNEADTPDNFQSRRPNTSFCFLDIRSPGLGDTAMYLCATSRAGLANNEQFFGPGTRLTVL.

This CDR3 is CSGRQGALNTEAFF. The CDR3 DNA follows: TGCAGCGGGCGACAGGGGGCTTTGAACACTGAAGCTTTCTTT. The chain has TRBV29-1 and TRBJ1-1, with 10 bases lining up with TRBD1. Germline V CDR1 and CDR2: SQVTM, ANQGSEA. The CDR3 consists of 14 residues. V was pared by 7 bases and J by 0 bases, with 5 bases of the junction left unmatched.

The chain uses TRBV10-3 and TRBJ2-5; D might be TRBD2 (5 bases). Trimming cost V 6 bases and J 3 bases, with 8 bases left between them. Germline V gives CDR1 ENHRY, CDR2 SYGVKD. This CDR3 has 12 residues. CDR3 protein: CAIRADEETQYF. The CDR3 DNA is TGTGCCATCAGAGCGGACGAAGAGACCCAGTACTTC.

This clonotype has more than one count but fewer than ten. The chain joins TRBV2 to TRBJ2-3; the D is unclear. CDR1 is SNHLY, CDR2 FYNNEI, per germline. V lost 7 bases to trimming and J lost 7 bases, with 6 bases between them. This CDR3 comprises 10 residues. CDR3 sequence reads: CASNENTQYF. In nucleotides, the CDR3 is TGTGCCAGCAACGAAAATACGCAGTATTTT.

The chain recombines TRBV6-4 with TRBJ1-2; D uncertain. Trimming stripped 3 bases from V and 7 bases from J, with 9 bases between. In germline, CDR1 is MRHNA, CDR2 SNTAGT. The length of the CDR3 is 12 residues. CDR3: CASSESGFGYTF. As DNA, the CDR3 is TGTGCCAGCAGTGAATCGGGGTTTGGCTACACCTTC.

The table lists this clonotype with a few counts. This chain joins TRBV6-2 or TRBV6-3 and TRBJ2-3; 8 bases line up with TRBD2. Germline CDR1 MNHEY, CDR2 SVGEGT. The V and J ends lost 6 bases and 2 bases, in that order; junction bases with no gene match: 7. The CDR3 is 15 residues long. CDR3 nucleotide sequence: TGTGCCAGCAGCCCGACTAGCGAATACACAGATACGCAGTATTTT. Protein product: CASSPTSEYTDTQYF.

This clonotype has only a few counts. V is TRBV28 and J is TRBJ2-3; D remains ambiguous. Germline loops: CDR1 MDHEN, CDR2 SYDVKM. CDR3 length: 14 residues. Trimming took 2 bases from V and 1 from J, leaving 7 bases between them. CDR3 region: CASSLRAGTDTQYF. CDR3 nucleotides: TGTGCCAGCAGTTTAAGGGCGGGCACAGATACGCAGTATTTT.

The chain carries TRBV4-2 and TRBJ2-3; TRBD1 might be the D (6 bases). Deletions cut 3 bases from V and 0 bases from J, with 19 bases between. CDR1 is LGHNA, CDR2 YNFKEQ, per germline. This CDR3 is 18 amino acids long. The CDR3 coding sequence is TGTGCCAGCAGCCACCGCCCGACCGGGACAACTAGCACAGATACGCAGTATTTT. It translates to CASSHRPTGTTSTDTQYF.

V is TRBV11-2 and J is TRBJ2-3; 7 positions match TRBD1. CDR3 length: 15 amino acids. V shed 1 base and J 2 bases; nucleotides not matched to a gene: 3. Germline V gives CDR1 SGHAT, CDR2 FQNNGV. CDR3 bases: TGTGCCAGCAGCTTAGTGGGGACAGACACAGATACGCAGTATTTT. Amino acids: CASSLVGTDTDTQYF.

This clonotype was detected many times. The chain has TRBV20-1 and TRBJ1-5; D is uncertain. Germline V lookup: CDR1 DFQATT, CDR2 SNEGSKA (reference sequence). V shed 0 bases and J shed 2 bases, with 8 bases lying between them. The CDR3 extends over 14 amino acids. The CDR3 DNA reads TGCAGTGCTAGAGATCGAAGGGGCAATCAGCCCCAGCATTTT. It is translated as CSARDRRGNQPQHF.

On this clonotype itself: The junction departs from the called germline gene at one end, perhaps through a read error. The rearrangement uses TRBV12-3 or TRBV12-4 and TRBJ2-7; 13 bases fit TRBD2. This CDR3 has 16 residues. CDR3 residues: CASSYRLAGGLYEQCF. The CDR3 coding sequence is TGTGCCAGCAGTTACCGACTAGCGGGGGGACTATACGAGCAGTGCTTC.

This chain connects TRBV30 to TRBJ1-2; 9 positions agree with TRBD1. The CDR3 runs 15 residues. Germline CDR1 reads GTSNPN; CDR2 reads SVGIG (reference sequence). V dropped 0 bases and J dropped 5; count of bases not matched to a gene: 7. The CDR3 nucleotides read TGTGCCTGGAGTGTCATGGGACAGGGAAAGTATGGCTACACCTTC. It encodes CAWSVMGQGKYGYTF.

This clonotype was seen repeatedly, ten times or more. The chain uses TRBV12-3 or TRBV12-4 and TRBJ1-2; D is ambiguous. V gave up 1 base and J gave up 4 bases, with 7 bases separating them. This CDR3 has 13 amino acids. CDR3 nucleotide sequence: TGTGCCAGCAGTTTAGATTTGCGCTATGGCTACACCTTC. It encodes CASSLDLRYGYTF.

The genes are TRBV6-2 or TRBV6-3 and TRBJ2-2; possible D gene TRBD1, 6 bases. Germline V gene sequence: CDR1 MNHEY, CDR2 SVGEGT. The CDR3 consists of 14 residues. Trimming cost V 5 bases and J 3 bases, with 10 bases left between them. The CDR3 nucleotides read TGTGCCAGCAGTCCGGACAGCCACACCGGGGAGCTGTTTTTT. The encoded protein is CASSPDSHTGELFF.

This sequence joins TRBV12-3 or TRBV12-4 and TRBJ2-6; no definite D call. Trimming took off 4 bases at V and 3 bases at J, with 7 bases between the two ends. The CDR3 has 14 residues. The chain's CDR3 is CASSYSNGANVLTF. The CDR3 DNA is TGTGCCAGCAGTTACAGTAATGGGGCCAACGTCCTGACTTTC.